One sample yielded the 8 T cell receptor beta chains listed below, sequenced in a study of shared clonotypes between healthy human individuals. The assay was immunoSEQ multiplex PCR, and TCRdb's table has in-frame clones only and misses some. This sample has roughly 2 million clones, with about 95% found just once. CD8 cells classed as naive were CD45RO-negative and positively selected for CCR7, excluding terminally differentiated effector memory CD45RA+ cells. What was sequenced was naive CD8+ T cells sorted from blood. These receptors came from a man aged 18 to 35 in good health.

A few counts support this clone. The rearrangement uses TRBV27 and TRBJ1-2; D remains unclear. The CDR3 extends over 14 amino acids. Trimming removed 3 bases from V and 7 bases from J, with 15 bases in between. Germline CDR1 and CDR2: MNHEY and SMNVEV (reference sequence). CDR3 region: CASSFVGRGRGYTF. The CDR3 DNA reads TGTGCCAGCAGTTTCGTGGGTCGAGGTCGTGGCTACACCTTC.

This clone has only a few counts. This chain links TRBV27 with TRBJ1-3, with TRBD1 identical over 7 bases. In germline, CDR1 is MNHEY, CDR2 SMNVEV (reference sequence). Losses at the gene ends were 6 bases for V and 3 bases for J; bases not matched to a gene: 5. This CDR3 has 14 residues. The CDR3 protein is CASRPTGFGNTIYF. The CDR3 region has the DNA TGTGCCAGCAGGCCGACAGGGTTTGGAAACACCATATATTTT.

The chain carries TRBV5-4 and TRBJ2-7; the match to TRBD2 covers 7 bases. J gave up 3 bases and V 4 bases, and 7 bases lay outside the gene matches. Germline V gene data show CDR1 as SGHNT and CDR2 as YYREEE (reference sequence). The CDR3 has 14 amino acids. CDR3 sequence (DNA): TGTGCCAGCAGCGCGGGGGTTTTAGTCTACGAGCAGTACTTC. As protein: CASSAGVLVYEQYF.

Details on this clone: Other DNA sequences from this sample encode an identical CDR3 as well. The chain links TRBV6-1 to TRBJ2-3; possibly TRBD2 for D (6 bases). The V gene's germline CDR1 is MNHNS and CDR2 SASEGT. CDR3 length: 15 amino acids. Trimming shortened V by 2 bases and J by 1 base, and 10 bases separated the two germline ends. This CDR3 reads CASSEWRGGTDTQYF. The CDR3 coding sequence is TGTGCCAGCAGTGAATGGAGGGGAGGCACAGATACGCAGTATTTT.

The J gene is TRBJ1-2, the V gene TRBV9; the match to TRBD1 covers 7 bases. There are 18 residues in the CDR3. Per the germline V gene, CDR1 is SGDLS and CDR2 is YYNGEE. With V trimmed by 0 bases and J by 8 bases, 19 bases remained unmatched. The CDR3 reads CASSVAFGQGDSEKGYTF. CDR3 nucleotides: TGTGCCAGCAGCGTAGCTTTCGGGCAGGGGGACTCCGAGAAGGGCTACACCTTC.

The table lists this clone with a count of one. CDR3 loop: CASSLGREGPSYEQYF. CDR3 bases: TGTGCCAGCAGCTTAGGCCGGGAGGGCCCTTCCTACGAGCAGTACTTC. This chain joins TRBV7-9 and TRBJ2-7, with TRBD2 matching 8 bases. The ends lost 1 base at V and 1 base at J; junction bases unmatched: 6. CDR1 is SEHNR, CDR2 FQNEAQ, per germline (reference sequence). CDR3 length equals 16 residues.

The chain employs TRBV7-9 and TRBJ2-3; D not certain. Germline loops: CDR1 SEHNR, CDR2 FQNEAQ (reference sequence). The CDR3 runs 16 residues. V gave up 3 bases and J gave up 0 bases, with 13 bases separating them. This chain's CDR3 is CASSLVLVGSTDTQYF. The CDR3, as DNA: TGTGCCAGCAGCTTGGTGTTGGTAGGGAGCACAGATACGCAGTATTTT.

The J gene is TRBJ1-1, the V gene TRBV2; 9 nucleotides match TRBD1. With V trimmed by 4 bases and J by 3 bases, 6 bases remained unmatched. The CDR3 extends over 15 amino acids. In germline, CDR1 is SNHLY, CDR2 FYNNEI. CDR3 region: CASSGGQGQDTEAFF. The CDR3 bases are TGTGCCAGCAGTGGGGGACAGGGTCAGGACACTGAAGCTTTCTTT. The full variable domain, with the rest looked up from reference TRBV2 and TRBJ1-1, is EPEVTQTPSHQVTQMGQEVILRCVPISNHLYFYWYRQILGQKVEFLVSFYNNEISEKSEIFDDQFSVERPDGSNFTLKIRSTKLEDSAMYFCASSGGQGQDTEAFFGQGTRLTVV.